These T cell receptor beta chains were read from a single sample in a study of cytomegalovirus exposure and HLA in healthy donors. Profiling relied on immunoSEQ multiplex PCR, and the TCRdb table lists in-frame clones only, not all of them. The sample table sets out about 160,000 clones. The sample consisted of PBMCs. Source of these receptors: a woman aged 60 to 75 in good health and CMV-seronegative. Both conserved end residues are part of each CDR3. The order of the fields is V gene, D gene, J gene, CDR3 protein, CDR3 DNA. A D gene is named only where the DNA matches it firmly.

TRBV11-2	TRBD1	TRBJ2-1	CASSFGTGNVYNEQFF	TGTGCCAGCAGCTTTGGGACAGGGAATGTTTACAATGAGCAGTTCTTC
TRBV6-5	TRBD1	TRBJ1-2	CASSSPGQGSYGYTF	TGTGCCAGCAGTTCTCCGGGACAGGGGTCCTATGGCTACACCTTC
TRBV11-3	TRBD1	TRBJ2-5	CASSLDGTAQETQYF	TGTGCCAGCAGCTTAGATGGGACAGCTCAAGAGACCCAGTACTTC
TRBV7-9	TRBD1	TRBJ2-1	CASSFSTGDNEQFF	TGTGCCAGCAGCTTTTCGACAGGGGACAATGAGCAGTTCTTC
TRBV27	.	TRBJ2-2	CASSLIVHTGELFF	TGTGCCAGCAGTTTAATCGTCCACACCGGGGAGCTGTTTTTT
TRBV11-2	TRBD1	TRBJ1-6	CASGGQGYSPLHF	TGTGCCAGCGGGGGACAGGGGTATTCACCCCTCCACTTT
TRBV29-1	TRBD2	TRBJ2-7	CSVEEGLAGSYEQYF	TGCAGCGTTGAAGAAGGACTAGCGGGTTCCTACGAGCAGTACTTC
TRBV7-9	TRBD1	TRBJ1-5	CASSLVGQGQPQHF	TGTGCCAGCAGCTTAGTGGGACAGGGGCAGCCCCAGCATTTT
TRBV30	.	TRBJ1-4	CAAQPGGTNEKLFF	TGTGCCGCCCAACCGGGGGGCACTAATGAAAAACTGTTTTTT
TRBV7-8	TRBD2	TRBJ2-3	CASSLAGWASGRRADTQYF	TGTGCCAGCAGCTTAGCGGGGTGGGCTAGCGGGAGGAGGGCGGATACGCAGTATTTT
TRBV7-2	TRBD2	TRBJ2-1	CASSLASGGGPNEQFF	TGTGCCAGCAGCTTAGCGAGTGGCGGGGGGCCCAATGAGCAGTTCTTC
TRBV7-9	.	TRBJ2-1	CASSSPGSSYNEQFF	TGTGCCAGCAGCTCTCCGGGGAGCTCCTACAATGAGCAGTTCTTC
TRBV6-5	.	TRBJ2-2	CASSPPGQETGELFF	TGTGCCAGCAGTCCGCCGGGACAAGAGACCGGGGAGCTGTTTTTT
TRBV5-1	TRBD1	TRBJ1-2	CASSMPPTGGYGYTF	TGCGCCAGCAGCATGCCCCCGACAGGGGGCTATGGCTACACCTTC
TRBV6-5	.	TRBJ2-3	CASRQVATDTQYF	TGTGCCAGCCGGCAGGTGGCCACAGATACGCAGTATTTT
TRBV6-1	.	TRBJ2-1	CASSPGLNEQFF	TGTGCCAGCAGCCCCGGACTGAATGAGCAGTTCTTC
TRBV2	.	TRBJ1-1	CASTRESNTEAFF	TGTGCCAGCACGAGAGAATCCAACACTGAAGCTTTCTTT
TRBV7-2	TRBD2	TRBJ2-7	CASSFKTSGVSSYEQYF	TGTGCCAGCAGCTTTAAGACTAGCGGGGTTAGCTCCTACGAGCAGTACTTC
TRBV29-1	.	TRBJ1-3	CSVEEISSGNTIYF	TGCAGCGTTGAAGAGATTAGCTCTGGAAACACCATATATTTT
TRBV15	.	TRBJ1-1	CATSRDGRDLDEAFF	TGTGCCACCAGCAGAGATGGCAGGGACTTAGATGAAGCTTTCTTT
TRBV29-1	.	TRBJ2-5	CSVLRVDLETQYF	TGCAGCGTTCTCAGGGTGGATTTGGAGACCCAGTACTTC
TRBV7-2	TRBD1	TRBJ2-1	CASSFQGQGLNEQFF	TGTGCCAGCAGCTTCCAAGGACAGGGCCTCAATGAGCAGTTCTTC
TRBV2	TRBD1	TRBJ1-1	CASSTDRDWGRPTEAFF	TGTGCCAGCAGCACTGACAGGGATTGGGGGCGCCCCACTGAAGCTTTCTTT
TRBV6-6	.	TRBJ2-2	CASSNRVLDGELFF	TGTGCCAGCAGCAACAGGGTATTGGACGGGGAGCTGTTTTTT
TRBV7-9	.	TRBJ2-7	CASSLGPFRGANPYEQYF	TGTGCCAGCAGCTTAGGGCCCTTCCGGGGGGCCAACCCCTACGAGCAGTACTTC
TRBV5-1	.	TRBJ1-6	CASSRIGTVDSPLHF	TGCGCCAGCAGCCGGATAGGAACAGTAGATTCACCCCTCCACTTT
TRBV12-5	TRBD1	TRBJ1-1	CASGGDSSNTEAFF	TGTGCTAGTGGTGGGGACAGTTCGAACACTGAAGCTTTCTTT
TRBV6-5	.	TRBJ1-2	CASREQGVSGYTF	TGTGCCAGCCGGGAACAGGGCGTGAGTGGCTACACCTTC